The source of this T cell receptor beta chain is a study of shared clonotypes between healthy human individuals. General observations from the study: As a rule, naive subsets had a larger estimated richness than memory subsets. Only blood samples were collected, and tissue repertoires likely differ.

Memory CD4+ cells were the fraction left after CD45RA+ naive selection. To note about this clone: Its antigen remains unidentified.

Under the authors' procedure: Filtering of immunoSEQ junctional sequences could not match full-length read filtering. Some clones are missing from TCRdb's copy, which holds only in-frame ones; the method was immunoSEQ multiplex PCR. Clone size and the V and J calls come from that table; the DNA yielded D and trimming. The data contain under 550,000 clones, about 96% of them singletons. With V trimmed by 4 bases and J by 4 bases, 12 bases remained unmatched. CDR1 is SGHRS, CDR2 YFSETQ, per germline. This CDR3 is 17 amino acids long. Specimen: naive CD4+ T cells sorted from blood. As to subset: CD45RA+ positively selected. The chain carries TRBV5-1 and TRBJ2-2, with TRBD1 matching 8 bases. This TCR came from a woman younger than 45 in good health. The DNA of the CDR3 is TGCGCCAGCAGCACGGTGACAGGGGCCCCAGCCACCGGGGAGCTGTTTTTT. It encodes CASSTVTGAPATGELFF.